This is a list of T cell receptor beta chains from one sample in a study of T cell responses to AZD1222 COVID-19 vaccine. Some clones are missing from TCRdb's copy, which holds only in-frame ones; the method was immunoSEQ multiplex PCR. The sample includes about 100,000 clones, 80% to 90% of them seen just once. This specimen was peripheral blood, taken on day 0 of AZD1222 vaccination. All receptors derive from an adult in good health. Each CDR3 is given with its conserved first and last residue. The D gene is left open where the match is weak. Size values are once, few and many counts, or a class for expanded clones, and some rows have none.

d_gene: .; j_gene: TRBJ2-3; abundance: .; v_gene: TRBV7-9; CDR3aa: CASSLKVTGDTDTQYF; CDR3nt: TGTGCCAGCAGCTTAAAGGTGACAGGAGACACAGATACGCAGTATTTT
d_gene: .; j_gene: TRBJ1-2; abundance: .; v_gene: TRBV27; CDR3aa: CASSLSGPLNYGWTF; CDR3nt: TGTGCCAGCAGTTTATCGGGACCCCTTAACTATGGCTGGACCTTC
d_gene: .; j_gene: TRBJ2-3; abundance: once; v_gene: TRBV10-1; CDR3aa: CASSAAASDTQYF; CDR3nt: TGCGCCAGCAGTGCGGCAGCTTCAGATACGCAGTATTTT
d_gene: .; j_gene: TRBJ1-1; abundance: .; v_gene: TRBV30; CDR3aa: CAWSVRQTAFF; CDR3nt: TGTGCCTGGAGTGTAAGACAGACGGCTTTCTTT
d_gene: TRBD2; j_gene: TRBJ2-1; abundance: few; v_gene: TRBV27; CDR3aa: CASSLFWTSRNEQFF; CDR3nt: TGTGCCAGCAGTTTATTTTGGACTAGCCGCAATGAGCAGTTCTTC
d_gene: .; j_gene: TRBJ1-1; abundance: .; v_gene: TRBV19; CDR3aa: CASSIGGVGTEAFF; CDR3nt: TGTGCCAGTAGTATCGGCGGGGTAGGGACTGAAGCTTTCTTT
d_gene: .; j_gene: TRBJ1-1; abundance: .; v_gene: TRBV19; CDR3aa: CASSIQSGRGITEAFF; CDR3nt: TGTGCCAGTAGTATACAGTCAGGGAGGGGGATCACTGAAGCTTTCTTT
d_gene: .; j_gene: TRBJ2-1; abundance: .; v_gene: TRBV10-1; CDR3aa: CASSDPRGGGNEQFF; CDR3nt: TGCGCCAGCAGTGACCCTAGAGGCGGTGGCAATGAGCAGTTCTTC
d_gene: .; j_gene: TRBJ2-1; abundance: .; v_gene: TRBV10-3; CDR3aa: CAISPPAKRNEQFF; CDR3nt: TGTGCCATCTCCCCTCCGGCGAAAAGGAATGAGCAGTTCTTC
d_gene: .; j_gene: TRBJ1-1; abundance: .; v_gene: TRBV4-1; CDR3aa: CASSQLGGLTWEAFF; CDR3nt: TGCGCCAGCAGCCAATTGGGGGGACTAACGTGGGAAGCTTTCTTT
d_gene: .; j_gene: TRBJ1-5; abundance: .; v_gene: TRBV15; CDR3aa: CATSDDAPGNQPQHF; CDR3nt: TGTGCCACCAGCGACGATGCACCAGGCAATCAGCCCCAGCATTTT
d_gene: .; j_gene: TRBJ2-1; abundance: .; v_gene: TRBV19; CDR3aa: CASRGENEQFF; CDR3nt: TGTGCCAGTAGAGGGGAGAATGAGCAGTTCTTC
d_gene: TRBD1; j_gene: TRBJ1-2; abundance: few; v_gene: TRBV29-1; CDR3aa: CSVAEGQGFHGYTF; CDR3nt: TGCAGCGTTGCCGAGGGACAGGGGTTCCATGGCTACACCTTC
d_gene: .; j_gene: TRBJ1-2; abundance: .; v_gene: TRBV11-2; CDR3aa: CASSLDWRGPDGYTF; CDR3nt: TGTGCCAGCAGCTTAGACTGGCGAGGGCCGGATGGCTACACCTTC
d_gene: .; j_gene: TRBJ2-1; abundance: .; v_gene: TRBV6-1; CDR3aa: CASSEGTHGEQFF; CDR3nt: TGTGCCAGCAGTGAAGGGACACATGGTGAGCAGTTCTTC
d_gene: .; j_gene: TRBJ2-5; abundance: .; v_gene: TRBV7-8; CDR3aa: CASSFGFKETQYF; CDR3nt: TGTGCCAGCAGCTTCGGTTTCAAAGAGACCCAGTACTTC
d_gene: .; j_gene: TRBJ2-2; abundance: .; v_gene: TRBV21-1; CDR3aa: CASSKEGGGINTGELFF; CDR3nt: TGTGCCAGCAGCAAAGAGGGGGGCGGAATTAACACCGGGGAGCTGTTTTTT
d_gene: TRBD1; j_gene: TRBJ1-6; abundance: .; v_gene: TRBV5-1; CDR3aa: CASSPGGTGPSSYNSPLHF; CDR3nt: TGCGCCAGCAGCCCCGGGGGGACAGGCCCGAGCTCCTATAATTCACCCCTCCACTTT
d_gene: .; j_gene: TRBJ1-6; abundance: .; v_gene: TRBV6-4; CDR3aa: CASSDSSFGNSPLHF; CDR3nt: TGTGCCAGCAGTGACTCGAGTTTCGGGAATTCACCCCTCCACTTT
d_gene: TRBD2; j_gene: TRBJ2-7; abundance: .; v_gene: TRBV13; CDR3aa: CASSIRLAGTYEQYF; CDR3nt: TGTGCCAGCAGCATTAGACTAGCGGGGACCTACGAGCAGTACTTC
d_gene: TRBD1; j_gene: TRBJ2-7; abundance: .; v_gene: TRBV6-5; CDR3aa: CASSYAGQGIYEQYF; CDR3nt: TGTGCCAGCAGTTACGCGGGACAGGGGATCTACGAGCAGTACTTC
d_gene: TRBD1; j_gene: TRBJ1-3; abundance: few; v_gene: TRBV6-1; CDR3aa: CASSESWPGQGLGNTIYF; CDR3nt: TGTGCCAGCAGTGAAAGCTGGCCGGGACAGGGCCTTGGAAACACCATATATTTT
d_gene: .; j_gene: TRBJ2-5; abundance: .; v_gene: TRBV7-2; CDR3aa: CASSSTGFFGETQYF; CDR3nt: TGTGCCAGCAGCTCTACAGGGTTTTTCGGGGAGACCCAGTACTTC
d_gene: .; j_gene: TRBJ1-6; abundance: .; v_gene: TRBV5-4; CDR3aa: CASSLDSWGNSPLHF; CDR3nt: TGTGCCAGCAGCTTAGACTCATGGGGGAATTCACCCCTCCACTTT
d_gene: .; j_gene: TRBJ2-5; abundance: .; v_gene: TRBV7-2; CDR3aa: CASSVGPEETQYF; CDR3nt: TGTGCCAGCAGCGTAGGACCGGAAGAGACCCAGTACTTC
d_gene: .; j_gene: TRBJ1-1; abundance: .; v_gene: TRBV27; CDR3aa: CASRGAFF; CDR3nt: TGTGCCAGCAGAGGAGCTTTCTTT
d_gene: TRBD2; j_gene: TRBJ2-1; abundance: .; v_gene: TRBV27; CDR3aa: CASSQLAGNEQFF; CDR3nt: TGTGCCAGCAGTCAACTAGCGGGAAATGAGCAGTTCTTC
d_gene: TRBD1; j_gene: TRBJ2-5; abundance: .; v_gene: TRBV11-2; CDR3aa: CASSQRTGGETQYF; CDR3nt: TGTGCCAGCAGCCAAAGAACAGGGGGAGAGACCCAGTACTTC
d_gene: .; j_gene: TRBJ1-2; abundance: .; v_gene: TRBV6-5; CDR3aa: CASRGNYGYTF; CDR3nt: TGTGCCAGCCGGGGGAACTATGGCTACACCTTC
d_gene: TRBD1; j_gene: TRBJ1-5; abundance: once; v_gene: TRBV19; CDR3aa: CASSIVGAGGPQPQHF; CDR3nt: TGTGCCAGTAGTATAGTGGGCGCAGGGGGTCCTCAGCCCCAGCATTTT
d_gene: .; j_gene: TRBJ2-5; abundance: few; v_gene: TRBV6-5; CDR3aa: CASSYSYRRQETQYF; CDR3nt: TGTGCCAGCAGTTACTCCTACAGAAGACAAGAGACCCAGTACTTC
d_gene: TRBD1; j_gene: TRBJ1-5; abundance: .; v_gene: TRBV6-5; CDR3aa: CASHRGISNQPQHF; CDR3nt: TGTGCCAGTCACAGGGGCATTAGCAATCAGCCCCAGCATTTT
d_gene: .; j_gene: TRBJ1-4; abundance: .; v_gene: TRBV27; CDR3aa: CASSLYEGSTNEKLFF; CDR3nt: TGTGCCAGCAGTTTATATGAGGGGTCAACTAATGAAAAACTGTTTTTT
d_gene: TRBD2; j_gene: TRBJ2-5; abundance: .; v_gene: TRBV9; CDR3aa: CASSVEAGGKTQYF; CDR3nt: TGTGCCAGCAGCGTAGAAGCGGGGGGGAAGACCCAGTACTTC
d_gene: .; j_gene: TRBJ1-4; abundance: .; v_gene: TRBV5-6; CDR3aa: CASSLRGVGEKLFF; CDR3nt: TGTGCCAGCAGCTTGAGAGGGGTGGGGGAAAAACTGTTTTTT
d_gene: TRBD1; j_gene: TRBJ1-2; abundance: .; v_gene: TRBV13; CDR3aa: CASSWKTGSGYTF; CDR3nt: TGTGCCAGCAGCTGGAAGACAGGGAGCGGCTACACCTTC
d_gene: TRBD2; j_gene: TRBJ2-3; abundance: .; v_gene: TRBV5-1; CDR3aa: CASSLAGLAGGVTDTQYF; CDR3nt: TGCGCCAGCAGCTTGGCCGGACTAGCGGGGGGAGTGACAGATACGCAGTATTTT
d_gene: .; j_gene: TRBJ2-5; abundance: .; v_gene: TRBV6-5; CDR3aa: CASSYNKVGETQYF; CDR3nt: TGTGCCAGCAGTTACAATAAGGTGGGGGAGACCCAGTACTTC
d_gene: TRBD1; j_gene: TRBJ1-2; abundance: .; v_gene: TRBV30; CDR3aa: CAWSSRGRRGYTF; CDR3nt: TGTGCCTGGAGTTCCAGGGGGCGCCGGGGCTACACCTTC
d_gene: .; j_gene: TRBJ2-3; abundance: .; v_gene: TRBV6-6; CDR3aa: CASSQSSDLDTQYF; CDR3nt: TGTGCCAGCAGCCAATCTAGCGACTTAGATACGCAGTATTTT
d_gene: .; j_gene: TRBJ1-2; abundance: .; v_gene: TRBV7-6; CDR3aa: CASSATRNYGYTF; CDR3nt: TGTGCCAGCAGTGCCACTCGAAACTATGGCTACACCTTC
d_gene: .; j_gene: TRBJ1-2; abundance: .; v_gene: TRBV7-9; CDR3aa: CASSLAVRRDDYGYTF; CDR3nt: TGTGCCAGCAGCTTGGCCGTGCGTCGGGACGACTATGGCTACACCTTC
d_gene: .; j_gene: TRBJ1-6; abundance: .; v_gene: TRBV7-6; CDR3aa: CASSLYGQGAGSLHF; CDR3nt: TGTGCCAGCAGCTTATACGGCCAGGGCGCTGGATCCCTCCACTTT
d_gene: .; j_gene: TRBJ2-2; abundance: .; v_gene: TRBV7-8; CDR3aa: CASSLVRGIGELFF; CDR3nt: TGTGCCAGCAGCTTAGTCCGGGGTATCGGGGAGCTGTTTTTT
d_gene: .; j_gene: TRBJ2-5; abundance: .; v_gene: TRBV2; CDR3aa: CASSVVGAETQYF; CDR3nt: TGTGCCAGCAGTGTGGTAGGGGCAGAGACCCAGTACTTC
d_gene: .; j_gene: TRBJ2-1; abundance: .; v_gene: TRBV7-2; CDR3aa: CASTTGGSYNEQFF; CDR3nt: TGTGCCAGCACTACCGGGGGCTCCTACAATGAGCAGTTCTTC
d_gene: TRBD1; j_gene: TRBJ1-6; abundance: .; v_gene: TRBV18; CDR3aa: CASSLRQGASNSPLHF; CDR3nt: TGTGCCAGCTCACTACGACAGGGGGCGAGTAATTCACCCCTCCACTTT
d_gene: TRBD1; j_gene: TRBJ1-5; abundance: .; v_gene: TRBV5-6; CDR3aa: CASRRWDSPRRPQHF; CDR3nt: TGTGCCAGCAGGCGCTGGGACAGCCCTAGAAGGCCCCAGCATTTT
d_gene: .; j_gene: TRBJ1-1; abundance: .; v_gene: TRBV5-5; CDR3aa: CASSLVEGPNTEAFF; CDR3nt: TGTGCCAGCAGCTTGGTGGAGGGTCCGAACACTGAAGCTTTCTTT
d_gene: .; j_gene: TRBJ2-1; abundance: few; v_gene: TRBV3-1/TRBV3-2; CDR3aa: CASSQLLSGAGYNEQFF; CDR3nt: TGTGCCAGCAGCCAACTCCTTAGCGGAGCGGGCTACAATGAGCAGTTCTTC
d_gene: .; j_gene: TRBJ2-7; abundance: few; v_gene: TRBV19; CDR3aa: CASSIRGPAYEQYF; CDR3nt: TGTGCCAGTAGTATTCGGGGGCCTGCCTACGAGCAGTACTTC
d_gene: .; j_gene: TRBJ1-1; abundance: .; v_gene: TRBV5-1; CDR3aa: CASSLGVGSTEAFF; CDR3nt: TGCGCCAGCAGCTTAGGCGTAGGGAGCACTGAAGCTTTCTTT
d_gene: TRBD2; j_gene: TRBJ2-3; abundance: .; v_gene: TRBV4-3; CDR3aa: CASSLSSGGQDTQYF; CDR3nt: TGCGCCAGCAGCCTATCTAGCGGGGGCCAAGATACGCAGTATTTT
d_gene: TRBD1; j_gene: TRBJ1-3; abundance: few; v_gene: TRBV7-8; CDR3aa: CASSLAGEGARGNTIYF; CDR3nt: TGTGCCAGCAGCTTAGCGGGGGAGGGGGCGCGAGGAAACACCATATATTTT
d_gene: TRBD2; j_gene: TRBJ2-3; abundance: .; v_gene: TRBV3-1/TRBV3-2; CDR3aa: CASSFRLAGVSKSTDTQYF; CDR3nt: TGTGCCAGCAGCTTCCGACTAGCGGGAGTCTCGAAGAGCACAGATACGCAGTATTTT